What follows are 2 T cell receptor beta chains derived from one specimen sequenced in a study of T cell clones after liver transplantation. The table came from immunoSEQ multiplex PCR; TCRdb's copy has only in-frame clones and leaves some out. The sample shows roughly 57,000 clones, 71% of them seen only once. The sample was CD4+ T cells from blood, taken before liver transplant. The receptors come from a human donor who received a liver transplant.

V usage is TRBV6-5 and J usage is TRBJ1-1; TRBD1 matches 7 bases. Per germline, CDR1 MNHEY and CDR2 SVGAGI. V lost 0 bases, J lost 8 bases, and 6 bases stayed unmatched. CDR3 length equals 14 residues. In nucleotides, the CDR3 is TGTGCCAGCAGTTACTCGACAGGGAATACGGAAGCTTTCTTT. It specifies CASSYSTGNTEAFF.

The V call is TRBV27, the J call TRBJ2-7; TRBD1 is a possible D gene (6 bases). V dropped 5 bases and J dropped 4 bases, with 12 bases sitting between them. The CDR3 has 13 residues. The germline V gene has CDR1 MNHEY and CDR2 SMNVEV (reference sequence). CDR3 region: CASSLGQRYEQYF. The CDR3 DNA reads TGTGCCAGCAGTCTAGGACAGAGATACGAGCAGTACTTC.